This paragraph covers one T cell receptor (beta chain) sequence. The antigen is not known. Germline V lookup: CDR1 LNHDA, CDR2 SQIVND (reference sequence). After removal of 3 bases from V and 5 bases from J, the junction contained 7 bases not matched to a gene. The CDR3 loop spans 16 amino acids. Individuals having autoimmune disease history or systemic immunosuppression were not enrolled. These data originate in a study of OX40 agonist ivuxolimab in advanced cancers. Study-wide context: Participants, around 80% male, averaged approximately 60 years of age, ranging from about 23 to 90. Findings of the study overall: In general, CD8+ T cells held more expanded clones than CD4+ did, on average. Clones of CD4+ and CD8+ blood T cells grew by week 6 at doses of 0.1 to 3.0 mg/kg.

Generated by immunoSEQ multiplex PCR, the TCRdb table keeps only in-frame clones and is missing some. The table lists some 60,000 clones, 91% of them singletons. Sequences were derived from CD4+ or CD8+ T cells sorted from blood, sampled in a trial of the OX40 agonist ivuxolimab. The V call is TRBV19, the J call TRBJ2-5; 12 bases map to TRBD1. This receptor was identified in an adult with an advanced solid tumor such as melanoma, head and neck, liver or kidney cancer. The CDR3 loop reads CASSIGTGGRGETQYF. In DNA, the CDR3 is TGTGCCAGTAGTATCGGGACAGGGGGCCGGGGGGAGACCCAGTACTTC.